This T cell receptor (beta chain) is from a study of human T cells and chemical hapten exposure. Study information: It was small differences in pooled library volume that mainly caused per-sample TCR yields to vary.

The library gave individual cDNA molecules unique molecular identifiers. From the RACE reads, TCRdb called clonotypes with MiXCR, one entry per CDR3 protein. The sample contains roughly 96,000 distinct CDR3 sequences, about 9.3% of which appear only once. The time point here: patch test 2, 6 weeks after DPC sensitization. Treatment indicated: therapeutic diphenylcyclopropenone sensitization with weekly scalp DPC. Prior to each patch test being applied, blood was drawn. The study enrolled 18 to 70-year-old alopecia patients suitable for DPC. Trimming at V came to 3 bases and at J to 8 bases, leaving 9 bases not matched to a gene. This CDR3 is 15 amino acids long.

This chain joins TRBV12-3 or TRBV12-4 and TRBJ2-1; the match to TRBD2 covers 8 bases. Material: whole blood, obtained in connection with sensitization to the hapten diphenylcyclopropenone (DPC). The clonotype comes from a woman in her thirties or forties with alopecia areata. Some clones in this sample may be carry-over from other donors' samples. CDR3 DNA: TGTGCCAGCAGTTTTCGGAGCGGGAGTGCCGATGAGCAGTTCTTC. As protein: CASSFRSGSADEQFF.